This T cell receptor (beta chain) is from a study of blood T cell repertoires in COVID-19. In the study overall: Sites across the United States, Italy and Spain contributed samples from acute and convalescent COVID-19. PBMCs, B-cell-depleted T cells, or T cells were the source of the cDNA or gDNA that made up the material.

The data were produced by immunoSEQ multiplex PCR, yet TCRdb's version contains in-frame clones alone and is incomplete. The data hold about 330,000 clones, with about 92% observed a single time. This clone appeared a single time. Recruits, aged roughly 18 to 95 years, lived in 25 or so US areas. The TCR sequence derives from a woman in her 30s who had recovered from COVID-19. Sequencing was performed on PBMCs or T cells enriched from blood (not recorded which).

The CDR3 sequence is CASSRGTSYEQYF. For the CDR3, the DNA is TGCGCCAGCAGCCGCGGGACTTCCTACGAGCAGTACTTC. The chain has TRBV5-1 and TRBJ2-7; D is possibly TRBD2 (6 bases). Per the germline V gene, CDR1 is SGHRS and CDR2 is YFSETQ. Deletions cut 4 bases from V and 1 base from J, with 9 bases between. This CDR3 has 13 residues.